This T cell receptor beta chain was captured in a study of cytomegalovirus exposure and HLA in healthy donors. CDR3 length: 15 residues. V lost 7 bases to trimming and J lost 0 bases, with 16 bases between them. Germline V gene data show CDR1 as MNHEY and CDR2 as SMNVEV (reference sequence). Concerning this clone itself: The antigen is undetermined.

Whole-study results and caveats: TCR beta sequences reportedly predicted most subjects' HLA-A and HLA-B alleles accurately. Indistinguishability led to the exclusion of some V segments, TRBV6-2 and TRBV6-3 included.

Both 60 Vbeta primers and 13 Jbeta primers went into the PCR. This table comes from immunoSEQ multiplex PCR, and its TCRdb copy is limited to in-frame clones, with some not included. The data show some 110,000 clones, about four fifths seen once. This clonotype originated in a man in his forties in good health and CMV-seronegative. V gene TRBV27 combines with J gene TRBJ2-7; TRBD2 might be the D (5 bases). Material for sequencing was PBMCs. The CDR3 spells CASIGLHAGSYEQYF. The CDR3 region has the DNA TGTGCCAGCATTGGCCTTCACGCGGGCTCCTACGAGCAGTACTTC.